This TCR beta chain was found in a study of cytomegalovirus exposure and HLA in healthy donors. Study summary: Unique TCR beta sequences numbering approximately 120 million came from 150 million to 200 million T cells in an earlier analysis.

With 3 bases removed from V and 8 bases from J, the gap between germline ends came to 10 bases. Germline CDR1 is DFQATT and CDR2 is SNEGSKA (reference sequence). The CDR3 length is 11 residues. 60 Vbeta and 13 Jbeta primers were used in PCR. The table came from immunoSEQ multiplex PCR; TCRdb's copy has only in-frame clones and leaves some out. This table has 110,000 or so clones, under 90% appearing once. The sequencing sample was made of PBMCs. The J gene is TRBJ1-1, the V gene TRBV20-1, with D perhaps matching TRBD1 (5 bases). This TCR was sampled from a woman aged 18-29 years in good health and CMV-seronegative. The DNA of the CDR3 is TGCAGTGCTAGGGCAGGGTGGGAAGCTTTCTTT. The encoded protein is CSARAGWEAFF.